This TCR beta chain was found in a study of naive and memory T cell subsets. The CDR3 totals 15 residues. V was pared by 5 bases and J by 5 bases, with 7 bases of the junction left unmatched. Germline loops: CDR1 LGHDT, CDR2 YNNKEL (reference sequence). With respect to this clonotype: Its antigen is currently unknown.

An equimolar mix of two oligonucleotides served as the beta constant-region primer for TRBC1 and TRBC2. TCRdb re-called the UMI-ligation and nested PCR reads through MiXCR, storing one row per CDR3 protein. The sample contains tens of thousands of distinct CDR3 sequences, 7% to 7.5% of which appear only once. Broader study findings: Each distinct alpha or beta sequence counts as one clonotype. The power law exponent of TCR abundance differed between naive and memory cells. In naive cells, over 90% of TCR sequences were seen only once.

V gene TRBV3-1 combines with J gene TRBJ2-2; TRBD2 matches at 8 bases. The sample consisted of central memory CD4+ T cells from blood. This receptor was taken from a human donor in good health. The CDR3 protein is CASSTGGPRTGELFF. The CDR3 coding sequence is TGTGCCAGCAGCACGGGGGGGCCGAGGACCGGGGAGCTGTTTTTT.